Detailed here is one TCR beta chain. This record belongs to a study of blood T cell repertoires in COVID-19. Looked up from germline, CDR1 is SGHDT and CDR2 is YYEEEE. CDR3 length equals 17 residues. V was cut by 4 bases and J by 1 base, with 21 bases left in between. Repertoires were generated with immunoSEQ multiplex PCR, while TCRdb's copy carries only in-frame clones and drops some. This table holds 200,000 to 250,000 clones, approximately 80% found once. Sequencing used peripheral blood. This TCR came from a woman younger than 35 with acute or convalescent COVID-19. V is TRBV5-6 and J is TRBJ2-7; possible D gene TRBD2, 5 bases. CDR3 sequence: CASSRLNRGDGSYEQYF. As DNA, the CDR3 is TGTGCCAGCAGCCGTCTGAACCGGGGTGATGGATCCTACGAGCAGTACTTC.